The 16 T cell receptor beta chains reported below all come from one sample, sequenced in a study of T cell clonality in common variable immunodeficiency. Some clones are missing from TCRdb's copy, which holds only in-frame ones; the method was immunoSEQ multiplex PCR. The sample includes approximately 50,000 clones, none of them occurring once. The sample taken for sequencing was peripheral blood mononuclear cells. These receptors came from a person aged 18 to 75 in good health.

This clone was seen at least ten times. The sequenced fragment ends 3 residues before the CDR3 boundary, so the rest is inferred from the germline J gene. This chain uses TRBV13 with TRBJ2-2, with 7 bases aligning to TRBD1. Trimming cost V 3 bases and J 6 bases; bases outside gene matches: 10. Germline lookup yields CDR1 PRHDT and CDR2 FYEKMQ (reference sequence). The CDR3 is 16 amino acids. The CDR3 region is CASSLARRTGPGELFF. The part of the CDR3 DNA that was read is TGTGCCAGCAGCTTGGCCCGCCGGACAGGACCCGGGGAG.

This clone was seen at least ten times. The read comes to an end 3 residues before the CDR3 does, leaving the germline J gene to fill in the end. Distinct nucleotide sequences in the sample also encode this CDR3. The rearrangement uses TRBV4-2 and TRBJ2-7, with TRBD2 identical over 7 bases. The CDR3 length is 18 residues. The germline V gene encodes CDR1 LGHNA and CDR2 YNFKEQ. V was pared by 0 bases and J by 0 bases, with 11 bases of the junction left unmatched. The CDR3 spells CASSQDVGSGTTSYEQYF. CDR3 bases read: TGTGCCAGCAGCCAAGATGTGGGATCCGGGACTACCTCCTACGAG.

This clone was seen repeatedly, ten times or more. With the read ending 3 residues before the CDR3 end, the germline J gene is used to fill in that end. The chain recombines TRBV30 with TRBJ2-2; D is undetermined. V was cut by 4 bases and J by 2 bases, with 11 bases left in between. In germline, CDR1 is GTSNPN, CDR2 SVGIG (reference sequence). The CDR3 extends over 14 amino acids. CDR3 DNA (partial): TGTGCCTGGAAACGACTTTTTAACACCGGGGAG. It translates to CAWKRLFNTGE. In full, the CDR3 reads CAWKRLFNTGELFF.

This clone was seen a handful of times. The missing CDR3 end, 3 residues past where the read stops, is filled in from the germline J gene. The V call is TRBV10-2, the J call TRBJ2-5; 9 bases map to TRBD2. Losses at the gene ends were 6 bases for V and 4 bases for J; bases not matched to a gene: 12. Germline assignment: CDR1 WSHSY and CDR2 SAAADI. This CDR3 has 16 amino acids. The CDR3 DNA, read in part, is TGCGCCAGCAGACCTCTTAGCGGGAGCGGGATAGAGACC. Protein sequence: CASRPLSGSGIET. In full, the CDR3 is CASRPLSGSGIETQYF.

In its sample, this clone was seen many times. The read ends 3 residues early relative to the CDR3; the germline J gene fills the gap. The chain recombines TRBV2 with TRBJ1-1; D ambiguous. CDR1 and CDR2 from the germline V gene are SNHLY and FYNNEI. CDR3 length: 14 amino acids. V was pared by 6 bases and J by 3 bases, with 14 bases between. CDR3 sequence: CASSRGGRDTEAFF. Incomplete CDR3 DNA: TGTGCCAGCAGCCGGGGTGGTAGGGACACTGAA. The variable domain in full, completed from reference TRBV2 and TRBJ1-1, reads EPEVTQTPSHQVTQMGQEVILRCVPISNHLYFYWYRQILGQKVEFLVSFYNNEISEKSEIFDDQFSVERPDGSNFTLKIRSTKLEDSAMYFCASSRGGRDTEAFFGQGTRLTVV.

This clone was seen at least ten times. From the germline J gene comes the end of the CDR3, since the read stops 3 residues before it. This chain connects TRBV13 to TRBJ2-2; TRBD2 aligns across 11 bases. Trimming at V came to 4 bases and at J to 3 bases, leaving 10 bases not matched to a gene. The germline V gene has CDR1 PRHDT and CDR2 FYEKMQ (reference sequence). The CDR3 sequence is 18 residues long. The CDR3 sequence is CASSSSLTSGSDTGELFF. The CDR3 DNA, read in part, is TGTGCCAGCAGCTCCTCACTTACTAGCGGGAGTGACACCGGGGAG.

This clone has at least ten counts. The read terminates 3 residues before the CDR3 end, so the remaining end is supplied by the germline J gene. The chain couples TRBV9 to TRBJ1-4; D gene uncertain. The CDR3 sequence is 11 residues long. Germline CDR1 SGDLS, CDR2 YYNGEE. The germline V and J ends were trimmed by 2 bases and 7 bases, with 3 bases remaining between them. The CDR3 loop reads CASSVGEKLFF. The part of the CDR3 DNA that was read is TGTGCCAGCAGCGTCGGTGAAAAA.

This clone was recorded at least ten times. Read data end 3 residues before the CDR3 end; the end is taken from the germline J gene. The chain has TRBV30 and TRBJ2-7; D is perhaps TRBD2 (6 bases). The CDR3 extends over 16 amino acids. The V and J ends lost 2 bases and 2 bases respectively, with 19 bases between them. CDR1 is GTSNPN and CDR2 is SVGIG in the germline V gene (reference sequence). The CDR3 sequence: CAWSPPPGGPTYEQYF. The sequenced part of the CDR3 DNA is TGTGCCTGGAGTCCTCCCCCTGGAGGGCCAACCTACGAG.

This clone appeared a few times. The read halts 3 residues ahead of the CDR3 end, with the missing end drawn from the germline J gene. The rearrangement joins TRBV18 to TRBJ2-7, with 9 positions matching TRBD1. Trimming removed 1 base from V and 6 bases from J; junction bases left unmatched: 10. Germline CDR1 is KGHSH and CDR2 is LQKENI. The CDR3 is 16 amino acids. The sequenced part of the CDR3 DNA is TGTGCCAGCTCACCACAAAGGGACAGGGCGAGGGGCGAG. It codes for CASSPQRDRARGE. The CDR3 in full is CASSPQRDRARGEQYF.

This clone has ten or more counts. Read coverage stops 3 residues before the CDR3 terminus; the germline J gene supplies the remainder. The sample contains more than one DNA sequence encoding this CDR3. The rearrangement joins TRBV5-6 to TRBJ1-3, with TRBD1 matching 7 bases. The CDR3 is 15 residues long. V lost 4 bases to trimming and J lost 2 bases; unmatched junction nucleotides: 6. The V gene's germline CDR1 is SGHDT and CDR2 YYEEEE. CDR3 DNA (partial): TGTGCCAGCAGCCCGACAGGGATAACTGGAAACACC. It specifies CASSPTGITGNT. The full-length CDR3 reads as CASSPTGITGNTIYF.

This clone was seen only a few times. A far larger clone is a single base away, which makes a read error likely. The CDR3 extends 3 residues past the end of the read, so its final part is completed from the germline J gene. The chain is built from TRBV2 and TRBJ2-1; 13 bases match TRBD2. The CDR3 is 13 residues long. The germline V gene encodes CDR1 SNHLY and CDR2 FYNNEI. Partial CDR3 DNA: TGTCCCAGTGGACTAGCGGGGGACAATGAG. Amino acids: CPSGLAGDNE. The whole CDR3 sequence is CPSGLAGDNEQFF.

This clone was seen repeatedly, ten times or more. The read ends 3 residues early relative to the CDR3; the germline J gene fills the gap. This chain joins TRBV19 and TRBJ1-1; 7 positions agree with TRBD1. From germline, CDR1 is LNHDA and CDR2 SQIVND (reference sequence). The CDR3 has 17 amino acids. V dropped 7 bases and J dropped 5; count of bases not matched to a gene: 19. The part of the CDR3 DNA that was read is TGTGCCAGTACTCTCCGACAGGGAAGTTTAGTGCGGACTGAA. It encodes CASTLRQGSLVRTE. The entire CDR3 is CASTLRQGSLVRTEAFF.

This clone was counted at least ten times. The read is 3 residues too short to cover the CDR3 end, so that end is filled in from the germline J gene. The V call is TRBV7-2, the J call TRBJ1-3; D is undetermined. V lost 6 bases and J lost 4, with 10 bases in between. CDR1 is SGHTA, CDR2 FQGNSA, per germline. CDR3 length equals 13 residues. The CDR3 spells CASRAGSGNTIYF. CDR3 DNA (partial): TGTGCCAGCAGGGCCGGGTCAGGAAACACC.

This clone has ten or more counts. The sequenced fragment ends 3 residues before the CDR3 boundary, so the rest is inferred from the germline J gene. The rearrangement links TRBV5-8 to TRBJ1-1, with D hard to call. V lost 6 bases to trimming and J lost 4 bases, with 16 bases between them. CDR3 length equals 14 residues. Germline-derived CDR1 and CDR2 are SGHTS and YDEGEE. CDR3 protein: CASTLVGLPTEAFF. The DNA read from the CDR3 is TGTGCCAGCACCTTAGTAGGACTGCCCACTGAA. Combining the CDR3 with reference TRBV5-8 and TRBJ1-1 gives the whole variable domain EAGVTQSPTHLIKTRGQQATLRCSPISGHTSVYWYQQALGLGLQFLLWYDEGEERNRGNFPPRFSGRQFPNYSSELNVNALELEDSALYLCASTLVGLPTEAFFGQGTRLTVV.

The table lists this clone with many counts. The CDR3 end falls 3 residues outside the read, so it is completed with the germline J gene. V gene TRBV12-3 or TRBV12-4 combines with J gene TRBJ2-3; 7 positions match TRBD2. CDR3 length: 17 residues. The V and J ends lost 4 bases and 1 base, in that order; junction bases with no gene match: 11. The CDR3 bases that were read are TGTGCCAGCAGTTCCAGAAGGGCGGGAGTTGGCACAGATACG. This sequence encodes CASSSRRAGVGTDT. In full, the CDR3 is CASSSRRAGVGTDTQYF.

This clone was seen repeatedly, ten times or more. Read data end 3 residues before the CDR3 end; the end is taken from the germline J gene. The J gene is TRBJ1-6, the V gene TRBV2, with 8 bases fitting TRBD1. This CDR3 is built from 14 residues. CDR1 is SNHLY, CDR2 FYNNEI, per germline. J was trimmed by 10 bases and V by 5 bases; bases with no gene match: 7. The CDR3 here is CASSSRDRPSPLHF. CDR3 bases read: TGTGCCAGCAGTTCCCGGGACAGGCCCTCACCC. Complete variable domain (other parts from reference TRBV2 and TRBJ1-6): EPEVTQTPSHQVTQMGQEVILRCVPISNHLYFYWYRQILGQKVEFLVSFYNNEISEKSEIFDDQFSVERPDGSNFTLKIRSTKLEDSAMYFCASSSRDRPSPLHFGNGTRLTVT.